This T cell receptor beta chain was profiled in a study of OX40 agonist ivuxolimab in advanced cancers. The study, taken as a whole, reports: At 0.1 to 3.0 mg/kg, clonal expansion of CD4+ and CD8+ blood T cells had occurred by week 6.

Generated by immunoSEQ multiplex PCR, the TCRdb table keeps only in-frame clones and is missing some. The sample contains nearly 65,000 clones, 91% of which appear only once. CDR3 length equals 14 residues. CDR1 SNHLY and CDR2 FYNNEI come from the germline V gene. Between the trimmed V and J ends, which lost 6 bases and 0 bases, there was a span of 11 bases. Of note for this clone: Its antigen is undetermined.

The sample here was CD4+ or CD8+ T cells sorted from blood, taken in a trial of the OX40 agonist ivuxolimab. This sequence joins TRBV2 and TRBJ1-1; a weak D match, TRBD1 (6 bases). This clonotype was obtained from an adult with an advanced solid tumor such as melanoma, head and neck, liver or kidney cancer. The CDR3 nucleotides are TGTGCCAGCAGGCAGGGGTATATGAACACTGAAGCTTTCTTT. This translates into CASRQGYMNTEAFF.